This T cell receptor (beta chain) is drawn from a study of blood T cell repertoires in COVID-19. Study-level background: Acute-phase and convalescent COVID-19 samples originated in the United States, Italy and Spain.

Germline CDR1 reads LGHDT; CDR2 reads YNNKEL (reference sequence). The CDR3 loop spans 16 amino acids. V shed 4 bases, J shed 8 bases, and the junction held 16 bases outside the gene matches. Sequencing was performed with immunoSEQ multiplex PCR; in TCRdb, only in-frame clones are kept and a portion is missing. The repertoire holds 140,000 to 150,000 clones, with about 86% as singletons. J is TRBJ1-2 and V is TRBV3-1 (or the pseudogene TRBV3-2); 7 bases line up with TRBD1. The TCR was taken from a woman in her forties or fifties with active or convalescent COVID-19. The sequencing input was peripheral blood. This CDR3 reads CASSLNGQEGWEGYTF. CDR3 DNA sequence: TGTGCCAGCAGCCTAAACGGACAGGAGGGATGGGAGGGCTACACCTTC.